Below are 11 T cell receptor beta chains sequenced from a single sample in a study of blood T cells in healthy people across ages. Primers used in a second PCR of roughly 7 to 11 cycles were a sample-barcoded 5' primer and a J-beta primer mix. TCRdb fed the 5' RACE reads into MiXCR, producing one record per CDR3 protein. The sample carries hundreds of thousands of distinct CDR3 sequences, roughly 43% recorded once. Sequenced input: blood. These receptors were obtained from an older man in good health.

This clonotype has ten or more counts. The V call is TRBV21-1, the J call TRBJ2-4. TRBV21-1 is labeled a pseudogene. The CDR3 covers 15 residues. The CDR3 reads CASTSRQTQKNIQYF. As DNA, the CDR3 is TGTGCCAGCACTTCAAGACAAACCCAAAAAAACATTCAGTACTTC.

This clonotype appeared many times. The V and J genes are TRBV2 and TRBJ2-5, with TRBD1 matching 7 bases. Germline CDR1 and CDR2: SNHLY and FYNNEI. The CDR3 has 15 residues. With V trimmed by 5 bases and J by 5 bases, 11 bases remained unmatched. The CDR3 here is CASSSSETGMETQYF. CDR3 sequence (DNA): TGTGCCAGCAGTAGCTCGGAGACAGGGATGGAGACCCAGTACTTC.

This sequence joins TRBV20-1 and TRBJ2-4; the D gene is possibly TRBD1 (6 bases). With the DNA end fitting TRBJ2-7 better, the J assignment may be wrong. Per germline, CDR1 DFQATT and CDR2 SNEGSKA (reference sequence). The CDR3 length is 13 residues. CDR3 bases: TGCAGTGCCAAGGGGACACAGGCGTACGAGCAGTACTTC. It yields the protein CSAKGTQAYEQYF.

CDR3 sequence (DNA): TGCAGTGCTAGAGATCTAGTAGCGGGGCCCTACGAGCAGTACTTC. It yields the protein CSARDLVAGPYEQYF. J is TRBJ2-5 and V is TRBV20-1, with 8 positions matching TRBD2. The J call may be mistaken, given a closer DNA end match to TRBJ2-7. The germline V gene has CDR1 DFQATT and CDR2 SNEGSKA (reference sequence). The CDR3 contains 15 residues.

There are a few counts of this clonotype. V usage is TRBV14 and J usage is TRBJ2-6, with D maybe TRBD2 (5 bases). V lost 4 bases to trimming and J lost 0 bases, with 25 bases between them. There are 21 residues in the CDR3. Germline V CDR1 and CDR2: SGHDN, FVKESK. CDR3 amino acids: CASSRRVLVGPSSSGANVLTF. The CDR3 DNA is TGTGCCAGCAGCCGGCGCGTACTAGTAGGGCCGTCCAGCTCTGGGGCCAACGTCCTGACTTTC.

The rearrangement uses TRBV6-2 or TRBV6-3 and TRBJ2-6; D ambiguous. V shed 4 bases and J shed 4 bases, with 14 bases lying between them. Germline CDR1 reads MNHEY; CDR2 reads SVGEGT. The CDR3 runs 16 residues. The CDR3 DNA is TGTGCCAGCAGTTTCCCGGTGGGTCCAGGGGCCAACGTCCTGACTTTC. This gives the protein CASSFPVGPGANVLTF.

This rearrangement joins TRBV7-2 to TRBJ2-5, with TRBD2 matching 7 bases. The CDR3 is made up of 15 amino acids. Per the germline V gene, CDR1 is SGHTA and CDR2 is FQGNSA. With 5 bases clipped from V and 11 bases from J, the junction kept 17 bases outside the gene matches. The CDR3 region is CASSLGGSGNNEQYF. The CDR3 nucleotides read TGTGCCAGCAGCCTGGGCGGGAGTGGGAACAATGAGCAGTACTTC.

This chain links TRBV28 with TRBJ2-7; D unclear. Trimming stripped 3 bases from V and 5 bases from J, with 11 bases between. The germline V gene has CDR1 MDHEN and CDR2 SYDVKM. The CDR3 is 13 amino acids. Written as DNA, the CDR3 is TGTGCCAGCAGTTTGGTGGTTAGCCACGAGCAGTACTTC. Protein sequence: CASSLVVSHEQYF.

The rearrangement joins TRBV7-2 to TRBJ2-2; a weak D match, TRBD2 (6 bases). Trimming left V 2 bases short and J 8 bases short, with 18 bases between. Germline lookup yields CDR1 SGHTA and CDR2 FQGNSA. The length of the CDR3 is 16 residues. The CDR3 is CASSLNGLPFGGELFF. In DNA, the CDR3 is TGTGCCAGCAGCTTAAACGGACTACCCTTTGGTGGGGAGCTGTTTTTT.

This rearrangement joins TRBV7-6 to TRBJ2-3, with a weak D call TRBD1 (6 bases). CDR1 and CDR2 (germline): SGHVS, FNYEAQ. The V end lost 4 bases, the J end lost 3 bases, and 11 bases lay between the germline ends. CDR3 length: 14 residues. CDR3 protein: CASSSGQHTDTQYF. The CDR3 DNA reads TGTGCCAGCAGCTCCGGACAGCATACAGATACGCAGTATTTT.

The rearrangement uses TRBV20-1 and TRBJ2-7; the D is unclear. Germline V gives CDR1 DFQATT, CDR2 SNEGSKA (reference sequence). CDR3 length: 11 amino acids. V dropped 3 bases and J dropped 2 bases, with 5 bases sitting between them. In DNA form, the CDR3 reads TGCAGTGCTAGTCCAGCCTACGAGCAGTACTTC. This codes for CSASPAYEQYF.